This TCR beta chain was recovered during a study of cytomegalovirus exposure and HLA in healthy donors. Points on this clone: What it recognizes is unknown.

PCR involved 60 Vbeta and 13 Jbeta primers. Data came from immunoSEQ multiplex PCR; TCRdb stores just in-frame clones and leaves some out. The table lists around 91,000 clones, about 89% of them singletons. Trimming cost V 4 bases and J 8 bases; bases outside gene matches: 8. The CDR3 sequence is 16 residues long. Germline CDR1 is PRHDT and CDR2 is FYEKMQ (reference sequence). Whole-study results and caveats: It was taken for granted in presence/absence analyses that sequencing depth across donors was roughly uniform.

The sample comprised PBMCs. The rearrangement uses TRBV13 and TRBJ2-1, with 13 bases matching TRBD2. The origin of this receptor is a man aged 25 to 40 in good health and CMV-seropositive. The CDR3 loop is CASSYRLAGGRDEQFF. The CDR3 bases are TGTGCCAGCAGCTATAGACTAGCGGGAGGTCGGGATGAGCAGTTCTTC.